This TCR beta chain comes out of a study of blood T cell repertoires in COVID-19. The wider study: The origin of the acute and convalescent COVID-19 samples was the United States, Italy and Spain. Sample material is recorded as cDNA or gDNA derived from T cells, B-cell-depleted T cells, or PBMCs.

Per the germline V gene, CDR1 is KGHDR and CDR2 is SFDVKD. CDR3 length: 13 amino acids. Turning to this clone: The junction differs from germline at one of its ends, possibly a read error.

Original data processing: Estimated nucleated cell counts came from reference gene primer amplification. The table came from immunoSEQ multiplex PCR; TCRdb's copy has only in-frame clones and leaves some out. Clone size and the V and J calls come from that table; the DNA yielded D and trimming. The sample includes about 180,000 clones, about 90% of them seen just once. Specimen: PBMCs or T cells enriched from blood (not recorded which). V and J are TRBV24-1 and TRBJ2-7; D is uncertain. The sequence derives from a human donor with acute COVID-19. The donor label of this sample is uncertain. CDR3 nucleotides: TGTGCCACCAGTGAAGAGATCTCCAACGAGCAGTACTTC. It specifies CATSEEISNEQYF.